This record concerns one TCR beta chain sequence. The sample originates from a study of blood T cell repertoires in COVID-19. Whole-study context: Researchers got acute and convalescent COVID-19 samples from the United States, Italy and Spain. The analysed material was cDNA or gDNA that came from T cells, B-cell-depleted T cells, or PBMCs.

Seattle's enrolled individuals joined amid active infection and were then monitored longitudinally. This CDR3 region has 14 residues. Germline V CDR1 and CDR2: MNHNY, SVGAGI (reference sequence). The ends were cut back, 8 bases at V and 1 base at J, with 13 bases in the middle. TCRdb's copy holds only in-frame clones and misses some; the assay was immunoSEQ multiplex PCR. The table lists about 210,000 clones, roughly 80% of them singletons. This TCR was recovered from an older woman with COVID-19, enrolled during active disease. Sequenced material: peripheral blood. The chain carries TRBV6-6 and TRBJ2-3; possibly TRBD2 for D (5 bases). The CDR3 region is CASEGSRGTDTQYF. DNA for the CDR3: TGTGCCAGCGAGGGATCGCGCGGCACAGATACGCAGTATTTT.